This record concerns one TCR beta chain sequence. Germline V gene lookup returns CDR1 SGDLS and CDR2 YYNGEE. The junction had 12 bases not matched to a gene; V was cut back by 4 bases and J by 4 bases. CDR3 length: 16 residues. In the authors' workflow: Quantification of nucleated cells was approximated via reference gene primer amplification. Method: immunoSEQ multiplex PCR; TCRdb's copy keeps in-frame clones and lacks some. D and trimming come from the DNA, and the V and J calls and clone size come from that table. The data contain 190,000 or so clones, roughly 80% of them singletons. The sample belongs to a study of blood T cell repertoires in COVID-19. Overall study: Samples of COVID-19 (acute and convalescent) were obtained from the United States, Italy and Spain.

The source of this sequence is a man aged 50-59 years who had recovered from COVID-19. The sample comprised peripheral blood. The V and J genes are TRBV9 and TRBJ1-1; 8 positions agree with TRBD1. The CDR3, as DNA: TGTGCCAGCAGCAAAAATAACCGGGACAGGCTCACTGAAGCTTTCTTT. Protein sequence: CASSKNNRDRLTEAFF.